This TCR beta chain emerged from a study of shared clonotypes between healthy human individuals. Study results and caveats: Lower generation probabilities were found for non-shared clonotypes than for those shared by all four donors.

In germline, CDR1 is MGHRA, CDR2 YSYEKL. This CDR3 region has 14 residues. Trimming took 3 bases from V and 2 from J; bases not matched to a gene: 4. Comment on this clone: The antigen is unknown.

Each cell subset's genomic DNA was divided evenly among several immunoSEQ plates. The sorted-subset replicate PCRs were given 200 ng DNA, which is about 30,000 T cell genomes. Libraries were prepared by immunoSEQ multiplex PCR; TCRdb keeps only in-frame clonotypes and omits some of them. The sample has about 2 million clones; over 85% are singletons. This clonotype originated in a man aged 18 to 29 in good health. The sequencing input was naive CD4+ T cells sorted from blood. The subset denotes: CD45RA+ positively selected. The rearrangement uses TRBV4-1 and TRBJ2-7, with 7 nucleotides matching TRBD1. The CDR3 DNA sequence: TGCGCCAGCAGCCAGAGACAGGGAACCTACGAGCAGTACTTC. This gives the protein CASSQRQGTYEQYF.